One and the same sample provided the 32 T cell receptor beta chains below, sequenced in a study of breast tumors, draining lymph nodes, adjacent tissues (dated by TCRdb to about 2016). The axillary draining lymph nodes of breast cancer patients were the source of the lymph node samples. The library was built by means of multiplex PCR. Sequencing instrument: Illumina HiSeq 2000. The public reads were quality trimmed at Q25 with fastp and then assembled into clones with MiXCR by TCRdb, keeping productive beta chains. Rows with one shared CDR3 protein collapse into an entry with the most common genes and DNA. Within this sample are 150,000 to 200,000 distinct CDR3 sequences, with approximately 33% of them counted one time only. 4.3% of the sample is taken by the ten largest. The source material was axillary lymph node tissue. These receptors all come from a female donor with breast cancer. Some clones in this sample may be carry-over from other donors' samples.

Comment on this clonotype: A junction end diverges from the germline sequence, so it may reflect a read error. The CDR3 sequence: CASSLVTGQGTRYF. The CDR3 nucleotides are TGTGCCAGCAGCTTGGTCACAGGGCAAGGGACCCGGTACTTC. The genes are TRBV5-6 and TRBJ2-5; tentative D call: TRBD1 (6 bases). Germline V gives CDR1 SGHDT, CDR2 YYEEEE. This CDR3 is built from 14 residues. Full variable domain (outside the CDR3, taken from reference TRBV5-6 and TRBJ2-5): DAGVTQSPTHLIKTRGQQVTLRCSPKSGHDTVSWYQQALGQGPQFIFQYYEEEERQRGNFPDRFSGHQFPNYSSELNVNALLLGDSALYLCASSLVTGQGTRYFGPGTRLLVL.

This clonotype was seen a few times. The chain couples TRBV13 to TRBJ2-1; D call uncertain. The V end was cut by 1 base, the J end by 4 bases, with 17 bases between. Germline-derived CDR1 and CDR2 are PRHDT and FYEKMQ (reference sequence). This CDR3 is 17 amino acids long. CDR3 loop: CASSLAFFQDQYNEQFF. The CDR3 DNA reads TGTGCCAGCAGCTTAGCCTTTTTCCAGGATCAATACAATGAGCAGTTCTTC.

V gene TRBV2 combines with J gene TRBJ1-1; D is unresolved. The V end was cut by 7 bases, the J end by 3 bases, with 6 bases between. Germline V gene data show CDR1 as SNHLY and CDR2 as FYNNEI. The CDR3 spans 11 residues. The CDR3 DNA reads TGTGCCAGCAATGTAGACACTGAAGCTTTCTTT. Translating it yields CASNVDTEAFF.

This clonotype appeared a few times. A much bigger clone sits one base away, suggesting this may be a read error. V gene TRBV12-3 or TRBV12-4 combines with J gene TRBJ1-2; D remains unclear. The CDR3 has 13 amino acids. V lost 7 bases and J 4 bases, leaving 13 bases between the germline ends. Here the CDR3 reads CASTSLRSYGYTF. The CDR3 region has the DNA TGTGCCAGCACCAGCTTAAGGAGCTATGGCTACACCTTC.

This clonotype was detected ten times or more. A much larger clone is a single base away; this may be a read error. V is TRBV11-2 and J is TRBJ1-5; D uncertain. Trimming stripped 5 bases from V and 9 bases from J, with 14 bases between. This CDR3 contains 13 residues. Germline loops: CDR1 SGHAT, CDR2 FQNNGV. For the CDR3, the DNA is TGTGCCAGCAGCGTCGGATTGAGTCCGCCCCAGCATTTT. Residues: CASSVGLSPPQHF. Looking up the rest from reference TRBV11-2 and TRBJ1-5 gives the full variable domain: EAGVAQSPRYKIIEKRQSVAFWCNPISGHATLYWYQQILGQGPKLLIQFQNNGVVDDSQLPKDRFSAERLKGVDSTLKIQPAKLEDSAVYLCASSVGLSPPQHFGDGTRLSIL.

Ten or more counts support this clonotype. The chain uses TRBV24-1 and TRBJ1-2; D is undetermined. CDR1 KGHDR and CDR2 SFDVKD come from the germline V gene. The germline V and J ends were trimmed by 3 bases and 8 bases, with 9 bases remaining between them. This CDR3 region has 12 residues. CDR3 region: CATSDQSGGYTF. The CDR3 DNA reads TGTGCCACCAGTGATCAATCCGGAGGCTACACCTTC.

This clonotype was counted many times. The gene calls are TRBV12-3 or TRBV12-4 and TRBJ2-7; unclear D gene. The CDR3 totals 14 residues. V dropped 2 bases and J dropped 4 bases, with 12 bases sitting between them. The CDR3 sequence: CASSLQRPRYEQYF. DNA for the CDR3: TGTGCCAGCAGTTTACAGCGTCCGAGGTACGAGCAGTACTTC.

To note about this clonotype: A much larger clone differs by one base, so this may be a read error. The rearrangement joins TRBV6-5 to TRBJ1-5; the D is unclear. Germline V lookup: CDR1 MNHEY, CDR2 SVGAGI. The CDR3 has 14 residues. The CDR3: CASSSPGSNLPQHF. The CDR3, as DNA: TGTGCCAGCAGTTCCCCGGGATCAAATCTGCCCCAGCATTTT.

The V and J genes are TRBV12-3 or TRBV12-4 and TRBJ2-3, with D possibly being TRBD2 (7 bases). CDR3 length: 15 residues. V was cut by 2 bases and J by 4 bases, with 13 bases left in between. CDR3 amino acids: CASSLSAGAPDTQYF. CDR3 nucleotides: TGTGCCAGCAGTTTATCGGCGGGGGCACCAGATACGCAGTATTTT.

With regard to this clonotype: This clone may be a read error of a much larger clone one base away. The DNA for the CDR3 is TGTGCCAGCAGTTGCGCGGGGGTGTACTACGAGCAGTACTTC. Residues: CASSCAGVYYEQYF. The chain is built from TRBV12-3 or TRBV12-4 and TRBJ2-7; 7 bases agree with TRBD2. CDR3 length equals 14 residues. The J segment lost 3 bases and the V segment lost 4 bases, leaving 6 bases of the junction unmatched.

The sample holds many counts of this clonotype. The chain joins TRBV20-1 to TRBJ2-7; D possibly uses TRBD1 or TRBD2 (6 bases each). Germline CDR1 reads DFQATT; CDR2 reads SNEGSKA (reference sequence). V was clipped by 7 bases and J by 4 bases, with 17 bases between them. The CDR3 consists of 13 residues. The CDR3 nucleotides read TGCAGTGGACAAACGGGGGCCGAGTACGAGCAGTACTTC. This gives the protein CSGQTGAEYEQYF.

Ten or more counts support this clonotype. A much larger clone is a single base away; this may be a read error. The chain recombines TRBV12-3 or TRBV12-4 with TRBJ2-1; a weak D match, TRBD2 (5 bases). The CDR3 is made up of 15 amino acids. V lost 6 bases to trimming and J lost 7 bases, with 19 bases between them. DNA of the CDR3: TGTGCCAGCAGCTTCACTAGTACGAAACGGAATGAGCAGTTCTTC. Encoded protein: CASSFTSTKRNEQFF.

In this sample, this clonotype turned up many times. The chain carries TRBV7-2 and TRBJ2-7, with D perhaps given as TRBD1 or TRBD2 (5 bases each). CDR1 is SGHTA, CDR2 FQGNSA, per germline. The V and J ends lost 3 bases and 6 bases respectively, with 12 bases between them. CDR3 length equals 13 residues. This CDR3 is CASSFTEGTEQYF. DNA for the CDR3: TGTGCCAGCAGCTTTACAGAGGGGACCGAGCAGTACTTC.

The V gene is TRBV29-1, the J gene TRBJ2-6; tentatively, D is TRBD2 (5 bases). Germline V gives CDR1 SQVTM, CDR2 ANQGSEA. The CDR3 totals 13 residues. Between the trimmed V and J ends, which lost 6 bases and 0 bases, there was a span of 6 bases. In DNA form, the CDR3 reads TGCAGCGTAGGGAGCTCTGGGGCCAACGTCCTGACTTTC. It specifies CSVGSSGANVLTF.

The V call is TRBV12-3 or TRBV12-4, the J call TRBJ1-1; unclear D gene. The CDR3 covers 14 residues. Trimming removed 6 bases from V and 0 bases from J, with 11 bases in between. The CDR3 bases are TGTGCCAGCAGATCACCAGCCCTGAACACTGAAGCTTTCTTT. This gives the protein CASRSPALNTEAFF.

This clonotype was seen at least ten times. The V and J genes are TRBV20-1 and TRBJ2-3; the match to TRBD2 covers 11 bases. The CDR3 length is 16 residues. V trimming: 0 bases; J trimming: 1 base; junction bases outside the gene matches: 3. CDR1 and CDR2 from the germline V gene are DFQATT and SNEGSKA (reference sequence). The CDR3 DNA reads TGCAGTGCTAGAGAACTAGCGGGAGCTGGCACAGATACGCAGTATTTT. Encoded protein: CSARELAGAGTDTQYF.

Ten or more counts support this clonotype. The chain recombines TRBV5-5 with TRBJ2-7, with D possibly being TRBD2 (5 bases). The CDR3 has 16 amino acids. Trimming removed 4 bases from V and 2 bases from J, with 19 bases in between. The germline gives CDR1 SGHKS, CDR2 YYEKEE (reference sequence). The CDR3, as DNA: TGTGCCAGCAGCCTTGGTCCCGGGATCTCCACCTACGAGCAGTACTTC. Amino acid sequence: CASSLGPGISTYEQYF.

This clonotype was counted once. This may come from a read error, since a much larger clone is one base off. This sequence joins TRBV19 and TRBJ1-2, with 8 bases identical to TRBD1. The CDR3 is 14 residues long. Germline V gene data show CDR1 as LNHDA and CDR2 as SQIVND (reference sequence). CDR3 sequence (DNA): TGTGCCAGTGGTATAGACGCCACAGGGGGTGGCTACACCTTC. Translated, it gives CASGIDATGGGYTF. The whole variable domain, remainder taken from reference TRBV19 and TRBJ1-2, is DGGITQSPKYLFRKEGQNVTLSCEQNLNHDAMYWYRQDPGQGLRLIYYSQIVNDFQKGDIAEGYSVSREKKESFPLTVTSAQKNPTAFYLCASGIDATGGGYTFGSGTRLTVV.

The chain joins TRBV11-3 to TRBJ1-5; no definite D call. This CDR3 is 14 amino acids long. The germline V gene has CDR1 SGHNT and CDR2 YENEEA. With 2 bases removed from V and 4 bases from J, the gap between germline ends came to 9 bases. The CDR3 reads CASSLIYQNQPQHF. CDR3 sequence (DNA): TGTGCCAGCAGCTTAATATACCAAAATCAGCCCCAGCATTTT.

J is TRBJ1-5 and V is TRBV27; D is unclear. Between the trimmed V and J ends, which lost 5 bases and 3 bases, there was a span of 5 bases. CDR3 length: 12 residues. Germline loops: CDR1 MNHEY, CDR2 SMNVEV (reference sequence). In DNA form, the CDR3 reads TGTGCCAGCAGTCAGCCCAATCAGCCCCAGCATTTT. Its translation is CASSQPNQPQHF.

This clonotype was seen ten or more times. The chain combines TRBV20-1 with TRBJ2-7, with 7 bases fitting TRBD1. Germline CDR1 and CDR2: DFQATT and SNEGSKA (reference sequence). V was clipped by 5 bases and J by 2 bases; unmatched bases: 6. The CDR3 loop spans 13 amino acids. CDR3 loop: CSALTGLTYEQYF. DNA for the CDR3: TGCAGTGCTCTGACAGGGCTTACCTACGAGCAGTACTTC.

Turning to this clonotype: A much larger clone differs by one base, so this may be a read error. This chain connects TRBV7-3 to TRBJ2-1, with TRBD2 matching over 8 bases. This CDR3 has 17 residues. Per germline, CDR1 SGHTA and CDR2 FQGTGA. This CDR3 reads CASSSIPLAGGNNQQFF. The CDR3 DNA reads TGTGCCAGCAGCTCTATCCCCTTGGCGGGGGGAAACAATCAGCAGTTCTTC.

The CDR3 spells CASSYSTFRRETQYF. CDR3 DNA sequence: TGTGCCAGCAGTTACTCGACTTTCCGAAGGGAGACCCAGTACTTC. The chain couples TRBV6-2 or TRBV6-3 to TRBJ2-5; D unclear. CDR3 length: 15 residues. Germline lookup yields CDR1 MNHEY and CDR2 SVGEGT. The V end lost 0 bases, the J end lost 5 bases, and 13 bases lay between the germline ends.

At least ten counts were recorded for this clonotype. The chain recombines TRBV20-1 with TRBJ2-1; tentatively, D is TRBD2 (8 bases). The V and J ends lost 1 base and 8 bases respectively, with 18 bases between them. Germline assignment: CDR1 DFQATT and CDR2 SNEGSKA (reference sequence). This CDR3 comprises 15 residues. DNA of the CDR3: TGCAGTGCTAGAGTTAGCGGGACAGTCGGAGATGAGCAGTTCTTC. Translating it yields CSARVSGTVGDEQFF.

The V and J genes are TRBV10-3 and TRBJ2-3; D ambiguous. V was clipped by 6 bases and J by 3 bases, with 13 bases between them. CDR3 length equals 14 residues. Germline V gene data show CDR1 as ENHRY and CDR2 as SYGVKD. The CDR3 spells CAIRGWDGTDTQYF. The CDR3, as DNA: TGTGCCATCAGGGGGTGGGATGGGACAGATACGCAGTATTTT.

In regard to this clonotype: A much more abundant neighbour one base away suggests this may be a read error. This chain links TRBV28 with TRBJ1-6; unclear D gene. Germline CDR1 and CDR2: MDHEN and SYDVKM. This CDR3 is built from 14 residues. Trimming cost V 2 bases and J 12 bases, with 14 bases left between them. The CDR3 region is CASSLLPDVEPLHF. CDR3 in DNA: TGTGCCAGCAGTTTACTCCCGGACGTGGAACCCCTCCACTTT.

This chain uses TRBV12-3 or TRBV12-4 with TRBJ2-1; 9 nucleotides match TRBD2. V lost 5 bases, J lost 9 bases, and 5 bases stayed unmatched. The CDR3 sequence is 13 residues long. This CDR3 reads CASSPGLASEQFF. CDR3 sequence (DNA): TGTGCCAGCAGTCCGGGACTAGCTAGTGAGCAGTTCTTC.

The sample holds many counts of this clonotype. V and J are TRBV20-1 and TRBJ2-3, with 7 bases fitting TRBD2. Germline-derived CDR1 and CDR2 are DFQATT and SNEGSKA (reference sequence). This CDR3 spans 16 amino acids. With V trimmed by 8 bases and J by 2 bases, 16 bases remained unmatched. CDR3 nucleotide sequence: TGCAGTATAAACGCGGGGGATTTGCAGGCCACAGATACGCAGTATTTT. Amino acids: CSINAGDLQATDTQYF.

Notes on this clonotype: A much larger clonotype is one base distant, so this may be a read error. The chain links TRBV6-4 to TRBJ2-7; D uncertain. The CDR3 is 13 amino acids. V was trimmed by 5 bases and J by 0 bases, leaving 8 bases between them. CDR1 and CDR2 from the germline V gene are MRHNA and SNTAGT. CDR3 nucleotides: TGTGCCAGCAGTCAATCAGACTCCTACGAGCAGTACTTC. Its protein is CASSQSDSYEQYF.

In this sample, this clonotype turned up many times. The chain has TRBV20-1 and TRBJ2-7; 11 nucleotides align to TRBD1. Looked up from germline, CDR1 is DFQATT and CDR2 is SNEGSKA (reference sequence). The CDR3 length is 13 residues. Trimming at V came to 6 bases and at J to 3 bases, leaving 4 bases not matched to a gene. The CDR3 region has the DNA TGCAGTGCCAAGGACAGGGGGCTCTACGAGCAGTACTTC. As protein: CSAKDRGLYEQYF.

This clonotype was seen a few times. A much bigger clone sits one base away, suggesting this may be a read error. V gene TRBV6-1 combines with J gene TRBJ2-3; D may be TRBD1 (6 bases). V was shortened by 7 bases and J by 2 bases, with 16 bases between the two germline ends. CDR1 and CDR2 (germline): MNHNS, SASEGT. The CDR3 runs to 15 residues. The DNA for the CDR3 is TGTGCCAGCAACCCTAACAGGGCTCACACAGATACGCAGTATTTT. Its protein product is CASNPNRAHTDTQYF.

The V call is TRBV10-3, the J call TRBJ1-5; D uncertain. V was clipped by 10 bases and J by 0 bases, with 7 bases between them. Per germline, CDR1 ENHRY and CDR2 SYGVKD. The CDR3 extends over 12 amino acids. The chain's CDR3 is CATGNSNQPQHF. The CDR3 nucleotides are TGTGCCACCGGGAATAGCAATCAGCCCCAGCATTTT.